The clone carrying this T cell receptor beta chain was seen a handful of times. These data are taken from a study of blood T cell repertoires in COVID-19. Across the study: Whether acute or convalescent, the COVID-19 samples came from the United States, Italy and Spain. PBMCs, B-cell-depleted T cells, or T cells provided the cDNA or gDNA that made up the material.

V was clipped by 0 bases and J by 6 bases, with 12 bases between them. Germline V gene data show CDR1 as MNHEY and CDR2 as SMNVEV (reference sequence). The CDR3 extends over 14 amino acids. Per the study methods: Scientists estimated how many nucleated cells there were by amplifying reference gene primers. Assay: immunoSEQ multiplex PCR; the TCRdb copy retains only in-frame clones and omits some. Clonal size and the V and J genes are those of that table, whereas D and trimming came from the DNA. This sample has 250,000 or so clones; approximately 83% occur once, and the top ten carry less than 6.5%. The sequenced sample was peripheral blood. This chain joins TRBV27 and TRBJ2-7; possibly TRBD2 for D (5 bases). The sequence was collected from a human donor in a cohort sampled during active COVID-19. CDR3 sequence: CASSLSPGMSEQYF. The CDR3 DNA reads as TGTGCCAGCAGTTTATCACCGGGGATGAGCGAGCAGTACTTC.